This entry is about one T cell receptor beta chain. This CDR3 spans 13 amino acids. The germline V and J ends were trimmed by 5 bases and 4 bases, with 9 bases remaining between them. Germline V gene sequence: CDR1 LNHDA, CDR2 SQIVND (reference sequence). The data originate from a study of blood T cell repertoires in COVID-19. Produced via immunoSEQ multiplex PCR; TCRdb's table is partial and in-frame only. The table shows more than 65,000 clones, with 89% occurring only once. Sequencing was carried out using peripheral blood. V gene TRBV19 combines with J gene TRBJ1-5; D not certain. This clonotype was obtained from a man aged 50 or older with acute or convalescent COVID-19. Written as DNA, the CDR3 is TGTGCCAGTAGTCCCAGAAAAAATCAGCCCCAGCATTTT. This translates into CASSPRKNQPQHF. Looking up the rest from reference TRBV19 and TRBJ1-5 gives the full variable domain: DGGITQSPKYLFRKEGQNVTLSCEQNLNHDAMYWYRQDPGQGLRLIYYSQIVNDFQKGDIAEGYSVSREKKESFPLTVTSAQKNPTAFYLCASSPRKNQPQHFGDGTRLSIL.